Listed here are 29 T cell receptor beta chains from one sample, sequenced in a study of blood T cell repertoires in COVID-19. Clones were read by immunoSEQ multiplex PCR, and TCRdb kept only the in-frame ones, dropping some. The sample contains approximately 77,000 clones, about four fifths of which appear only once. The sequenced sample consisted of peripheral blood. The receptors originated from a woman in her sixties with acute or convalescent COVID-19.

V usage is TRBV4-1 and J usage is TRBJ2-2; 7 bases are shared with TRBD1. Germline CDR1 reads MGHRA; CDR2 reads YSYEKL. The V segment lost 0 bases and the J segment 5 bases; nucleotides outside the gene matches: 9. This CDR3 has 17 residues. The CDR3 nucleotides read TGCGCCAGCAGCCAAGATGGCGACAGGGTGCAGACCGGGGAGCTGTTTTTT. It is translated as CASSQDGDRVQTGELFF.

V gene TRBV7-2 combines with J gene TRBJ1-1; the match to TRBD1 covers 9 bases. In germline, CDR1 is SGHTA, CDR2 FQGNSA. J was trimmed by 0 bases and V by 4 bases; bases with no gene match: 3. This CDR3 spans 15 amino acids. Written as DNA, the CDR3 is TGTGCCAGCAGCTCCCGGACAGGGGTGAACACTGAAGCTTTCTTT. It specifies CASSSRTGVNTEAFF.

The gene calls are TRBV7-8 and TRBJ2-3, with TRBD1 matching over 8 bases. V was pared by 1 base and J by 2 bases, with 2 bases of the junction left unmatched. The CDR3 is 15 amino acids. Per the germline V gene, CDR1 is SGHVS and CDR2 is FQNEAQ. Written as DNA, the CDR3 is TGTGCCAGCAGCTTAGGGACAGGGATCACAGATACGCAGTATTTT. It is translated as CASSLGTGITDTQYF.

The gene calls are TRBV6-5 and TRBJ1-1; D ambiguous. CDR1 MNHEY and CDR2 SVGAGI come from the germline V gene. V lost 8 bases and J lost 3, with 13 bases in between. The CDR3 loop spans 13 amino acids. CDR3 amino acids: CASRAPMDTEAFF. CDR3 nucleotide sequence: TGTGCCAGCCGAGCGCCTATGGACACTGAAGCTTTCTTT.

This clone was observed a few times. The CDR3 sequence: CASMVGQPNSPLHF. The CDR3 nucleotides read TGTGCCAGCATGGTCGGACAGCCTAATTCACCCCTCCACTTT. This rearrangement joins TRBV6-6 to TRBJ1-6; possibly TRBD1 for D (6 bases). The V end was cut by 7 bases, the J end by 6 bases, with 13 bases between. This CDR3 region has 14 residues. Germline CDR1 MNHNY, CDR2 SVGAGI (reference sequence).

J is TRBJ2-2 and V is TRBV6-5; D gene uncertain. The CDR3 has 12 amino acids. V was shortened by 6 bases and J by 6 bases, with 8 bases between the two germline ends. Germline V gives CDR1 MNHEY, CDR2 SVGAGI. CDR3 DNA: TGTGCCAGCAGCTTAGTGGCCGGGGAGCTGTTTTTT. This gives the protein CASSLVAGELFF.

The chain has TRBV6-5 and TRBJ2-5; 7 bases map to TRBD2. Trimming took 0 bases from V and 4 from J; bases not matched to a gene: 5. The CDR3 extends over 15 amino acids. In germline, CDR1 is MNHEY, CDR2 SVGAGI. CDR3 sequence reads: CASSYSLLAGETQYF. The CDR3 coding sequence is TGTGCCAGCAGTTACTCCCTGTTAGCGGGAGAGACCCAGTACTTC.

V and J are TRBV19 and TRBJ2-1; TRBD2 matches at 7 bases. CDR3 length: 15 residues. Trimming at V came to 6 bases and at J to 0 bases, leaving 5 bases not matched to a gene. The germline V gene has CDR1 LNHDA and CDR2 SQIVND (reference sequence). The CDR3 DNA is TGTGCCAGTAGAGAATGGACTAGCTCCTACAATGAGCAGTTCTTC. It encodes CASREWTSSYNEQFF.

This sequence joins TRBV20-1 and TRBJ2-1, with D perhaps matching TRBD2 (6 bases). From germline, CDR1 is DFQATT and CDR2 SNEGSKA (reference sequence). The CDR3 has 11 residues. V shed 3 bases and J shed 10 bases, with 10 bases lying between them. CDR3 in DNA: TGCAGTGCTAGTTTAGCGGCCGAGCAGTTCTTC. Protein sequence: CSASLAAEQFF.

This chain joins TRBV6-1 and TRBJ2-3, with TRBD2 as a possible D gene (6 bases). The CDR3 spans 16 residues. Germline loops: CDR1 MNHNS, CDR2 SASEGT. V dropped 2 bases and J dropped 0 bases, with 12 bases sitting between them. CDR3 in DNA: TGTGCCAGCAGTGAAAGGGCGGGACGAAGCACAGATACGCAGTATTTT. Its protein is CASSERAGRSTDTQYF.

This chain connects TRBV9 to TRBJ1-1; D perhaps matches TRBD1 (5 bases). Trimming took off 3 bases at V and 5 bases at J, with 14 bases between the two ends. Germline CDR1 is SGDLS and CDR2 is YYNGEE. The CDR3 spans 14 residues. CDR3 sequence: CASSARVPPTEAFF. The CDR3 DNA is TGTGCCAGCAGCGCCAGGGTCCCCCCTACTGAAGCTTTCTTT. Using reference TRBV9 and TRBJ1-1 for the parts outside the CDR3, the full variable domain is DSGVTQTPKHLITATGQRVTLRCSPRSGDLSVYWYQQSLDQGLQFLIQYYNGEERAKGNILERFSAQQFPDLHSELNLSSLELGDSALYFCASSARVPPTEAFFGQGTRLTVV.

The CDR3 sequence is CASSPTFGRASYNEQFF. The CDR3 region has the DNA TGTGCCAGCAGCCCAACCTTCGGCAGGGCGTCCTACAATGAGCAGTTCTTC. This chain links TRBV7-7 with TRBJ2-1, with a possible D match to TRBD1 (5 bases). Germline V CDR1 and CDR2: SSHAT, FNYEAQ (reference sequence). V was clipped by 5 bases and J by 1 base, with 18 bases between them. CDR3 size: 17 residues.

As DNA, the CDR3 is TGTGCCAGCAGCGAGACTAGCGGGGGACAGAACATTCAGTACTTC. Its protein is CASSETSGGQNIQYF. V and J are TRBV9 and TRBJ2-4, with TRBD2 matching over 12 bases. From germline, CDR1 is SGDLS and CDR2 YYNGEE. The CDR3 spans 15 residues. J was trimmed by 7 bases and V by 3 bases; bases with no gene match: 5.

V gene TRBV3-1 (or the pseudogene TRBV3-2) combines with J gene TRBJ1-4, with TRBD1 matching 7 bases. The CDR3 has 14 amino acids. Germline CDR1 and CDR2: LGHDT and YNNKEL (reference sequence). V lost 4 bases, J lost 11 bases, and 10 bases stayed unmatched. The CDR3 bases are TGTGCCAGCAGCCGGGACAGCGCCAGTGGGAAACTGTTTTTT. This gives the protein CASSRDSASGKLFF.

The chain is built from TRBV27 and TRBJ1-2; 9 bases fit TRBD1. The CDR3 covers 15 residues. Germline V gene data show CDR1 as MNHEY and CDR2 as SMNVEV (reference sequence). The V and J ends lost 3 bases and 3 bases, in that order; junction bases with no gene match: 5. The CDR3: CASSFNRGHHYGYTF. As DNA, the CDR3 is TGTGCCAGCAGTTTCAACAGGGGGCACCACTATGGCTACACCTTC.

The CDR3 nucleotides read TGTGCCAGCAGTGAGGGCCTCCGATCCAGAAGCTATCAGCCCCAGCATTTT. It yields the protein CASSEGLRSRSYQPQHF. V and J are TRBV6-1 and TRBJ1-5; D is unclear. The CDR3 spans 17 residues. V lost 3 bases and J 5 bases, leaving 20 bases between the germline ends. CDR1 is MNHNS, CDR2 SASEGT, per germline.

This rearrangement joins TRBV9 to TRBJ2-7; 10 bases align to TRBD2. Germline CDR1 reads SGDLS; CDR2 reads YYNGEE. This CDR3 contains 15 residues. V dropped 3 bases and J dropped 6; count of bases not matched to a gene: 9. CDR3 DNA sequence: TGTGCCAGCAGCGCGACGGGACTAGCGATAGGCGAGCAGTACTTC. This codes for CASSATGLAIGEQYF.

CDR3 sequence reads: CASIGFEPRGSSYGYTF. The CDR3 nucleotides read TGTGCCAGTATCGGATTTGAACCCCGGGGATCTAGCTATGGCTACACCTTC. The rearrangement links TRBV19 to TRBJ1-2; no clear D. Trimming removed 7 bases at V and 4 bases at J, with 25 bases between. Germline V CDR1 and CDR2: LNHDA, SQIVND (reference sequence). CDR3 length: 17 residues. The variable domain in full, completed from reference TRBV19 and TRBJ1-2, reads DGGITQSPKYLFRKEGQNVTLSCEQNLNHDAMYWYRQDPGQGLRLIYYSQIVNDFQKGDIAEGYSVSREKKESFPLTVTSAQKNPTAFYLCASIGFEPRGSSYGYTFGSGTRLTVV.

This chain connects TRBV28 to TRBJ1-4; D unclear. Trimming left V 3 bases short and J 8 bases short, with 7 bases between. The length of the CDR3 is 12 residues. Germline assignment: CDR1 MDHEN and CDR2 SYDVKM. CDR3 amino acids: CASSFPGEKLFF. DNA of the CDR3: TGTGCCAGCAGTTTCCCGGGGGAAAAACTGTTTTTT.

The rearrangement uses TRBV5-1 and TRBJ2-3; possibly TRBD2 for D (6 bases). In germline, CDR1 is SGHRS, CDR2 YFSETQ. The CDR3 runs to 12 residues. Trimming cost V 2 bases and J 5 bases, with 6 bases left between them. CDR3 in DNA: TGCGCCAGCAGCTTCGGGGGAGATACGCAGTATTTT. It codes for CASSFGGDTQYF.

This chain connects TRBV11-2 to TRBJ1-2; TRBD1 matches at 8 bases. This CDR3 contains 14 residues. V dropped 5 bases and J dropped 7; count of bases not matched to a gene: 9. Germline V gene data show CDR1 as SGHAT and CDR2 as FQNNGV. In DNA form, the CDR3 reads TGTGCCAGCAGCGGAACACAGGGGGTGGGTGGCTACACCTTC. This gives the protein CASSGTQGVGGYTF.

The chain uses TRBV6-2 or TRBV6-3 and TRBJ2-7; no clear D gene. CDR1 MNHEY and CDR2 SVGEGT come from the germline V gene. The CDR3 length is 14 residues. Trimming left V 0 bases short and J 2 bases short, with 8 bases between. CDR3 region: CASSYSRHTYEQYF. The DNA for the CDR3 is TGTGCCAGCAGTTACTCGCGGCACACCTACGAGCAGTACTTC.

This clone occurred once. The genes are TRBV7-2 and TRBJ1-2; a weak D match, TRBD1 (5 bases). The CDR3 runs to 14 residues. Trimming removed 7 bases from V and 0 bases from J, with 12 bases in between. Germline V gene lookup returns CDR1 SGHTA and CDR2 FQGNSA. CDR3 bases: TGTGCCAGCATCTCTCGGGGGTCTAACTATGGCTACACCTTC. Amino acid sequence: CASISRGSNYGYTF.

The chain employs TRBV7-9 and TRBJ2-3; 7 bases map to TRBD1. The germline gives CDR1 SEHNR, CDR2 FQNEAQ (reference sequence). The CDR3 has 15 amino acids. The V segment lost 5 bases and the J segment 0 bases; nucleotides outside the gene matches: 5. Here the CDR3 reads CASSARQGSTDTQYF. The CDR3, as DNA: TGTGCCAGCAGCGCCCGACAGGGAAGCACAGATACGCAGTATTTT.

The chain recombines TRBV19 with TRBJ2-7, with TRBD1 identical over 12 bases. Unmatched junction bases numbered 4, after V lost 4 bases and J lost 3 bases. Per the germline V gene, CDR1 is LNHDA and CDR2 is SQIVND (reference sequence). The CDR3 spans 15 residues. The CDR3 is CASSKGQGAGYEQYF. For the CDR3, the DNA is TGTGCCAGTAGTAAGGGACAGGGGGCAGGCTACGAGCAGTACTTC.

The chain couples TRBV6-5 to TRBJ1-1; a possible D gene is TRBD1 (5 bases). This CDR3 contains 13 residues. CDR1 and CDR2 (germline): MNHEY, SVGAGI. The germline V and J ends were trimmed by 6 bases and 5 bases, with 13 bases remaining between them. CDR3 DNA sequence: TGTGCCAGCAGGGGCTCCGGGGGTACTGAAGCTTTCTTT. Translating gives CASRGSGGTEAFF.

By share, this clone ranks as medium-sized. The junction does not match germline at one end; this may be a read error. This chain connects TRBV6-1 to TRBJ1-2; D possibly corresponds to TRBD1 (6 bases). The CDR3 covers 13 residues. CDR1 MNHNS and CDR2 SASEGT come from the germline V gene. The CDR3 here is CASSEGQSYGYTF. DNA for the CDR3: TGTGCCAGCAGCGAAGGACAGAGCTATGGCTACACCTTC.

This chain joins TRBV6-5 and TRBJ2-5, with 11 nucleotides matching TRBD1. Germline values: CDR1 MNHEY, CDR2 SVGAGI. J gave up 2 bases and V 7 bases, and 6 bases lay outside the gene matches. The CDR3 loop spans 15 amino acids. CDR3 in amino acids: CASNEGQGVQETQYF. In DNA form, the CDR3 reads TGTGCCAGCAACGAGGGACAGGGGGTTCAAGAGACCCAGTACTTC.

This chain connects TRBV19 to TRBJ2-1, with D possibly matching TRBD2 (5 bases). The V gene lost 3 bases and the J gene lost 3 bases, with 12 bases spanning the gap. Per the germline V gene, CDR1 is LNHDA and CDR2 is SQIVND (reference sequence). The CDR3 spans 15 residues. CDR3: CASSILLGFYNEQFF. In nucleotides, the CDR3 is TGTGCCAGTAGTATTTTACTAGGTTTCTACAATGAGCAGTTCTTC. The complete variable domain, with remaining parts taken from reference TRBV19 and TRBJ2-1, reads DGGITQSPKYLFRKEGQNVTLSCEQNLNHDAMYWYRQDPGQGLRLIYYSQIVNDFQKGDIAEGYSVSREKKESFPLTVTSAQKNPTAFYLCASSILLGFYNEQFFGPGTRLTVL.